The clone carrying this TCR beta chain has more than one count but fewer than ten. Its cognate antigen is unknown. The CDR3 covers 16 residues. Germline lookup yields CDR1 SNHLY and CDR2 FYNNEI. Trimming removed 1 base at V and 0 bases at J, with 10 bases between. The data stem from a study of human T cells and chemical hapten exposure. Study as a whole: Slight differences in pooled library volume were the main source of varying TCR yields across samples.

As for time point: pre-sensitization, week 0. The treatment is: therapeutic diphenylcyclopropenone sensitization with weekly scalp DPC. Study-wide points: The presence of alopecia in the donors means their immune response may differ from healthy people's. The number of TCRs over 1 in 1000 frequency stayed unchanged after DPC.

Individual cDNA molecules had unique molecular identifiers attached to them by the library. TCRdb processed the RACE reads anew with MiXCR; each CDR3 protein has one entry. The sample has some 330,000 distinct CDR3 sequences, about 5% seen once. Source: whole blood, taken in connection with sensitization to the hapten diphenylcyclopropenone (DPC). This clonotype was obtained from a woman aged 18-30 years with alopecia areata. Some clones in this sample may be carry-over from other donors' samples. The gene calls are TRBV2 and TRBJ1-5; D remains unclear. The CDR3 sequence is CASSEEDWYSNQPQHF. In nucleotides, the CDR3 is TGTGCCAGCAGTGAAGAGGATTGGTATAGCAATCAGCCCCAGCATTTT.